Listed below are T cell receptor beta chains from one sample, sequenced in a study of Graves' ophthalmopathy and Graves' hyperthyroidism. From the multiplex PCR reads, TCRdb called clonotypes with MiXCR, one entry per CDR3 protein. The data hold roughly 610,000 distinct CDR3 sequences, with approximately 22% observed a single time. The sequenced material came from peripheral blood. All receptors derive from a young woman with stable Graves' hyperthyroidism. Some clones in this sample may be carry-over from other donors' samples. Both conserved end residues are part of each CDR3. The D gene is left open where the match is weak. Clone size is stated in some rows and not others, as once, few, many or a class when expanded.

clone_size j_call v_call d_call cdr3_aa cdr3_nt
many TRBJ1-2 TRBV4-1 . CASSQLLQRPNYGYTF TGCGCCAGCAGCCAACTCCTACAACGACCAAACTATGGCTACACCTTC
few TRBJ1-1 TRBV7-9 TRBD1 CASSVWDSQNTEACF TGTGCCAGCAGCGTATGGGACAGCCAAAACACTGAAGCTTGCTTT
few TRBJ2-5 TRBV4-1 . CASSQERRYQETQYF TGCGCCAGCAGCCAAGAAAGGCGCTACCAAGAGACCCAGTACTTC
few TRBJ1-1 TRBV3-1 . CASSQGGWTEAFF TGTGCCAGCAGCCAAGGGGGTTGGACTGAAGCTTTCTTT
few TRBJ2-2 TRBV19 . CATTDWGVTGELFF TGTGCCACCACCGACTGGGGAGTCACCGGGGAGCTGTTTTTT
few TRBJ2-7 TRBV6-5 TRBD2 CASSYGLATYEQYF TGTGCCAGCAGTTACGGACTAGCAACCTACGAGCAGTACTTC
many TRBJ2-7 TRBV5-1 . CASRPARDPYEQYF TGCGCCAGCAGACCGGCCAGGGACCCCTACGAGCAGTACTTC
many TRBJ1-1 TRBV30 . CAWSATEAFF TGTGCCTGGAGTGCCACTGAAGCTTTCTTT
many TRBJ1-6 TRBV6-1 . CATGPGELSSLHF TGTGCCACCGGGCCGGGAGAACTGTCATCCCTCCACTTT
many TRBJ2-7 TRBV20-1 . CSARGRRGDPYEQYF TGCAGTGCTCGGGGGAGGAGGGGTGACCCCTACGAGCAGTACTTC
. TRBJ2-5 TRBV11-1 TRBD1 CASSSLGTGFQETQYF TGTGCCAGCAGCTCTCTCGGGACAGGGTTTCAGGAGACCCAGTACTTC
. TRBJ1-3 TRBV28 TRBD1 CASSWDRVSGNTIYF TGTGCCAGCAGCTGGGACAGGGTCTCTGGAAACACCATATATTTT
many TRBJ1-3 TRBV28 . CASSWSYRDPGNTIYF TGTGCCAGCAGTTGGTCCTACAGGGATCCTGGAAACACCATATATTTT
few TRBJ1-4 TRBV30 . CAWSRWGGNEKLFF TGTGCCTGGAGTCGGTGGGGGGGTAATGAAAAACTGTTTTTT
. TRBJ2-7 TRBV19 . CASSIDSPGRNPGSYEQYF TGTGCCAGTAGTATCGACAGTCCAGGGAGAAATCCGGGCAGCTACGAGCAGTACTTC
. TRBJ2-7 TRBV12-3/TRBV12-4 . CASSLSNWEQYF TGTGCCAGCAGTTTAAGTAATTGGGAGCAGTACTTC
few TRBJ1-1 TRBV5-1 . CASSLGQSISFF TGCGCCAGCAGCCTCGGACAGTCGATTTCTTTCTTT
many TRBJ1-6 TRBV2 . CASSEILQGPNSPLHF TGTGCCAGCAGTGAAATCCTCCAGGGTCCAAATTCACCCCTCCACTTT
many TRBJ2-7 TRBV10-3 . CATVDPGHNLYEQYF TGTGCCACCGTCGACCCGGGGCATAACCTCTACGAGCAGTACTTC
many TRBJ1-2 TRBV24-1 . CATSDPRTANYGYTF TGTGCCACCAGTGATCCGAGGACAGCTAACTATGGCTACACCTTC
. TRBJ2-6 TRBV24-1 . CATSAMRGSGANVLTF TGTGCCACCAGTGCAATGAGGGGCTCTGGGGCCAACGTCCTGACTTTC
few TRBJ1-2 TRBV6-1 . CASTDGYTF TGTGCCAGCACGGACGGCTACACCTTC
many TRBJ2-7 TRBV5-1 . CASSKPGTKPYEQYF TGCGCCAGCAGCAAGCCCGGGACAAAACCCTACGAGCAGTACTTC
. TRBJ1-2 TRBV20-1 . CSARDRRGNYGYTF TGCAGTGCTAGAGATCGGAGGGGAAACTATGGCTACACCTTC
many TRBJ2-5 TRBV2 . CASSGAGTGETQYF TGTGCCAGCAGTGGGGCGGGGACTGGCGAGACCCAGTACTTC
. TRBJ1-2 TRBV4-1 TRBD1 CASSQDLSSGGAHYGYTF TGCGCCAGCAGCCAAGATCTTTCGTCAGGGGGCGCCCACTATGGCTACACCTTC
many TRBJ1-5 TRBV30 . CAWSSSSNQPQHF TGTGCCTGGAGTTCGAGTAGCAATCAGCCCCAGCATTTT
many TRBJ1-1 TRBV12-3/TRBV12-4 . CASSLEANTEAFF TGTGCCAGCAGTTTAGAGGCGAACACTGAAGCTTTCTTT
many TRBJ2-7 TRBV12-3/TRBV12-4 TRBD2 CASSPGLGPYEQYF TGTGCCAGCAGCCCGGGACTAGGCCCGTACGAGCAGTACTTC
many TRBJ2-7 TRBV5-1 TRBD2 CASTPAGGNEQYF TGCGCCAGCACCCCCGCGGGGGGTAACGAGCAGTACTTC
many TRBJ2-5 TRBV20-1 . CSATRGGAGETQYF TGCAGTGCTACAAGAGGGGGGGCCGGGGAGACCCAGTACTTC
many TRBJ1-5 TRBV7-9 . CASSLGLSGGQPQHF TGTGCCAGCAGCTTAGGCTTGAGTGGCGGCCAGCCCCAGCATTTT